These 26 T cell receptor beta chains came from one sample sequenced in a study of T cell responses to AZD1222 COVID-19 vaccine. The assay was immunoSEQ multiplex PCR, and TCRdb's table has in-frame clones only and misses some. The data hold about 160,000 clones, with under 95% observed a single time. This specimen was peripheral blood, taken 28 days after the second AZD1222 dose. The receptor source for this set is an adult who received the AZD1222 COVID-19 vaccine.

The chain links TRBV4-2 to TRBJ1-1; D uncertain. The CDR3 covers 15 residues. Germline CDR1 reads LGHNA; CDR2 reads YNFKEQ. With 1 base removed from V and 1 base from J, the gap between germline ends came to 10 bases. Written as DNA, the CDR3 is TGTGCCAGCAGCCAAGGCATGGAGGGGAACACTGAAGCTTTCTTT. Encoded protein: CASSQGMEGNTEAFF.

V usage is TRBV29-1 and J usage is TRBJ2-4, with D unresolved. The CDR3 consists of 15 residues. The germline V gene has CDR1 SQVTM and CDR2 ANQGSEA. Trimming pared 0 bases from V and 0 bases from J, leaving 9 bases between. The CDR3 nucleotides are TGCAGCGTTGAAGACTTCAGGTTAGCCAAAAACATTCAGTACTTC. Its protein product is CSVEDFRLAKNIQYF.

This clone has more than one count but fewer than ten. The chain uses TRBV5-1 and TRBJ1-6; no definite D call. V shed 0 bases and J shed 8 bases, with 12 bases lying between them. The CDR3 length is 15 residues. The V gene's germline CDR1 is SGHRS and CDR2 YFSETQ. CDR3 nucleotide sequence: TGCGCCAGCAGCTTGGAGGGTATTGGGGATTCACCCCTCCACTTT. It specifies CASSLEGIGDSPLHF.

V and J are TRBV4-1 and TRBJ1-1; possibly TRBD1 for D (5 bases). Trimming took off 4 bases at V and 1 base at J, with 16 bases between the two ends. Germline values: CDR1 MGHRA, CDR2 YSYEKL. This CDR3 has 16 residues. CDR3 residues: CASSRGSETANTEAFF. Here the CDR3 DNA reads TGCGCCAGCAGCCGGGGTTCGGAGACAGCGAACACTGAAGCTTTCTTT.

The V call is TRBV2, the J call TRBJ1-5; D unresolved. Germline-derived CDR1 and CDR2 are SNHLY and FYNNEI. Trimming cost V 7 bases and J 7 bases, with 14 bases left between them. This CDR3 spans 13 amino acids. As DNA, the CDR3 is TGTGCCAGCACGGTTGGCGGGCGACAGCCCCAGCATTTT. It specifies CASTVGGRQPQHF. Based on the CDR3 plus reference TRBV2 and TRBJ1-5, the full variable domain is EPEVTQTPSHQVTQMGQEVILRCVPISNHLYFYWYRQILGQKVEFLVSFYNNEISEKSEIFDDQFSVERPDGSNFTLKIRSTKLEDSAMYFCASTVGGRQPQHFGDGTRLSIL.

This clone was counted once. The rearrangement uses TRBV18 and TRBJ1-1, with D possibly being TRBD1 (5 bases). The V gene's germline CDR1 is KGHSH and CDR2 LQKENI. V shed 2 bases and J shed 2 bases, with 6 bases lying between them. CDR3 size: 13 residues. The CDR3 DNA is TGTGCCAGCTCACCAGACAGTAACACTGAAGCTTTCTTT. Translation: CASSPDSNTEAFF.

The CDR3 loop is CASRQGVGTGELFF. The CDR3, as DNA: TGTGCCAGCAGACAGGGGGTCGGTACCGGGGAGCTGTTTTTT. The V gene is TRBV9, the J gene TRBJ2-2; TRBD1 matches at 8 bases. CDR1 SGDLS and CDR2 YYNGEE come from the germline V gene. V was clipped by 5 bases and J by 5 bases; unmatched bases: 5. This CDR3 region has 14 residues.

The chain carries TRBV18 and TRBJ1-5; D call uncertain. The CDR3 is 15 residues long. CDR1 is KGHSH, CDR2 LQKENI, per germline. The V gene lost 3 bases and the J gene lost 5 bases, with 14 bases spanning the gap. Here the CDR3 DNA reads TGTGCCAGCTCACCCGGTGGGGATCAATATCAGCCCCAGCATTTT. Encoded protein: CASSPGGDQYQPQHF.

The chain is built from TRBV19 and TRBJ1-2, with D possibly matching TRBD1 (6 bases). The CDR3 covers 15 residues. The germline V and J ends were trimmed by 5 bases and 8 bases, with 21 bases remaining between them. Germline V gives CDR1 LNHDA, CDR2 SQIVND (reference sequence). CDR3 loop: CASSLRDTGQGGYTF. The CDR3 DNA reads TGTGCCAGTAGTCTCCGGGACACCGGTCAAGGGGGCTACACCTTC.

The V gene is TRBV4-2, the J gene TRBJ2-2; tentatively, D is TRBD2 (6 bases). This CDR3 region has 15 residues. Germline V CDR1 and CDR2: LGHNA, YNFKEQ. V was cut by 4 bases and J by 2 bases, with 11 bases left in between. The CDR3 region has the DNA TGTGCCAGCAGCCGGGACTTAGTAAACACCGGGGAGCTGTTTTTT. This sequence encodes CASSRDLVNTGELFF.

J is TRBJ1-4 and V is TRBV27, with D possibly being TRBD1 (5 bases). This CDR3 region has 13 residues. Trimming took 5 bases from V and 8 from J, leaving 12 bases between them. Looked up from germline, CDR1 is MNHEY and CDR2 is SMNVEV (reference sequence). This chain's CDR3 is CASSDMGREKLFF. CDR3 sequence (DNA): TGTGCCAGCAGTGACATGGGACGAGAAAAACTGTTTTTT.

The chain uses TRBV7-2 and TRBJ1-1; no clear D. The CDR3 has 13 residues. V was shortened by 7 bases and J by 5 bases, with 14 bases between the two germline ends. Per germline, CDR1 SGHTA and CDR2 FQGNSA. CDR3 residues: CASIEQRGTEAFF. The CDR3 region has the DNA TGTGCCAGCATCGAACAACGGGGAACTGAAGCTTTCTTT.

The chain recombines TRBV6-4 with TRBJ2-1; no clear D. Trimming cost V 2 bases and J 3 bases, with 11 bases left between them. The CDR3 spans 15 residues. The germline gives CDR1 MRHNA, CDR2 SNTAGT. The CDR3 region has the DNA TGTGCCAGCAGTGACCCACCCGAGCTCTACAATGAGCAGTTCTTC. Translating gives CASSDPPELYNEQFF.

The CDR3 coding sequence is TGTGCCAGCAGTTTATCCAGGGTAGGGACTGAAGCTTTCTTT. This codes for CASSLSRVGTEAFF. This rearrangement joins TRBV27 to TRBJ1-1; D is possibly TRBD1 (5 bases). CDR3 length equals 14 residues. Between the trimmed V and J ends, which lost 0 bases and 5 bases, there was a span of 10 bases. Germline CDR1 and CDR2: MNHEY and SMNVEV (reference sequence).

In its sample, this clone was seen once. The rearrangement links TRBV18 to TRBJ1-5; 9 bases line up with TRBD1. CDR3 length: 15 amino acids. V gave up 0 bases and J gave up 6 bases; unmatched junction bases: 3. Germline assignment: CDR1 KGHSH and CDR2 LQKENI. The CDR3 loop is CASSPPGQGGQPQHF. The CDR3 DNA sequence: TGTGCCAGCTCACCACCGGGACAGGGAGGTCAGCCCCAGCATTTT. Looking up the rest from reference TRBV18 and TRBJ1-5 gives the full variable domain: NAGVMQNPRHLVRRRGQEARLRCSPMKGHSHVYWYRQLPEEGLKFMVYLQKENIIDESGMPKERFSAEFPKEGPSILRIQQVVRGDSAAYFCASSPPGQGGQPQHFGDGTRLSIL.

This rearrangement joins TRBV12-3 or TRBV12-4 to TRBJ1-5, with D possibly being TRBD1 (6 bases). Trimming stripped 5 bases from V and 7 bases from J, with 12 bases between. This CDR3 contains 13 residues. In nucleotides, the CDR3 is TGTGCCAGCAGTGCTTACAGGGTACAGCCCCAGCATTTT. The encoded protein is CASSAYRVQPQHF.

For the CDR3, the DNA is TGTGCCAGCAGCCAAGGATCCCCCTTCGAGCAGTACTTC. Protein: CASSQGSPFEQYF. The rearrangement uses TRBV4-2 and TRBJ2-7; D is unresolved. With 1 base removed from V and 6 bases from J, the gap between germline ends came to 10 bases. Germline values: CDR1 LGHNA, CDR2 YNFKEQ. The CDR3 loop spans 13 amino acids.

CDR3 in amino acids: CASSLYGRGDEQFF. The CDR3, as DNA: TGTGCCAGCAGTTTATACGGGAGAGGGGATGAGCAGTTCTTC. This rearrangement joins TRBV28 to TRBJ2-1; D may be TRBD2 (6 bases). The V end was cut by 1 base, the J end by 8 bases, with 12 bases between. From germline, CDR1 is MDHEN and CDR2 SYDVKM. CDR3 length equals 14 residues.

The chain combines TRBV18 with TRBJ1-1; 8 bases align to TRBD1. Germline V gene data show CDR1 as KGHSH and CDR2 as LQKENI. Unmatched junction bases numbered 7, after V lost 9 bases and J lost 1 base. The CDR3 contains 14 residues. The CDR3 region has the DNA TGTGCCAGTAATCGACAGGGGCAGAACACTGAAGCTTTCTTT. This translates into CASNRQGQNTEAFF.

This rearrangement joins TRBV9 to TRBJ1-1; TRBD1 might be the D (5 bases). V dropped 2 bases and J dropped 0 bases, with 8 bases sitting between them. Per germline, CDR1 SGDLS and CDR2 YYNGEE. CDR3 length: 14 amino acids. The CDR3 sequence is CASSVGPLNTEAFF. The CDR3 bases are TGTGCCAGCAGCGTGGGACCTCTGAACACTGAAGCTTTCTTT.

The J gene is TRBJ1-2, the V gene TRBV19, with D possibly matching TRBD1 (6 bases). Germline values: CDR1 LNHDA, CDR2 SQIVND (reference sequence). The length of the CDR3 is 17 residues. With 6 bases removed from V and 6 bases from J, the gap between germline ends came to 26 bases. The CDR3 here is CASRNINRDTPNDGYTF. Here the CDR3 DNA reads TGTGCCAGTAGGAATATCAATCGGGACACACCAAACGATGGCTACACCTTC. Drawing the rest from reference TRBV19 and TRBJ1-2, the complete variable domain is DGGITQSPKYLFRKEGQNVTLSCEQNLNHDAMYWYRQDPGQGLRLIYYSQIVNDFQKGDIAEGYSVSREKKESFPLTVTSAQKNPTAFYLCASRNINRDTPNDGYTFGSGTRLTVV.

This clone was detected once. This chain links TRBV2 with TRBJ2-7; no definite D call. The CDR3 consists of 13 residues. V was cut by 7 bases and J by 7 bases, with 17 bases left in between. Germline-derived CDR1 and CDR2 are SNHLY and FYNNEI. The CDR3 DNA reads TGTGCCAGCACGTATCGCCAGGCCGGAGAGCAGTACTTC. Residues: CASTYRQAGEQYF. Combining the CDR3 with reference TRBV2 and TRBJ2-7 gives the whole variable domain EPEVTQTPSHQVTQMGQEVILRCVPISNHLYFYWYRQILGQKVEFLVSFYNNEISEKSEIFDDQFSVERPDGSNFTLKIRSTKLEDSAMYFCASTYRQAGEQYFGPGTRLTVT.

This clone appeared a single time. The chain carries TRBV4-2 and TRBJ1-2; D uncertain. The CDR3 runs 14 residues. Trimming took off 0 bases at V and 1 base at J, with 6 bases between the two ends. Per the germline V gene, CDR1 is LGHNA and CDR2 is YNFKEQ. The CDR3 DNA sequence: TGTGCCAGCAGCCAAGAGGGAAGTAACTATGGCTACACCTTC. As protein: CASSQEGSNYGYTF.

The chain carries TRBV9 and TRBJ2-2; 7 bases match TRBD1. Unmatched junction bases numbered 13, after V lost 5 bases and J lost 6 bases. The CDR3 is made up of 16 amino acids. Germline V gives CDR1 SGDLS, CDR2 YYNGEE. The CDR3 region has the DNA TGTGCCAGCAGTTCTCCACCCGGGACAGAGGCCGGGGAGCTGTTTTTT. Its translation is CASSSPPGTEAGELFF.

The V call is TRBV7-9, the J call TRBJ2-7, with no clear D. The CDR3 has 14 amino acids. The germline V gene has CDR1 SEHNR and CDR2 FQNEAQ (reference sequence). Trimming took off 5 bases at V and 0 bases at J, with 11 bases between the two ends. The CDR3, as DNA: TGTGCCAGCAGCCTACGTGGGGACTCCTACGAGCAGTACTTC. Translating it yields CASSLRGDSYEQYF.

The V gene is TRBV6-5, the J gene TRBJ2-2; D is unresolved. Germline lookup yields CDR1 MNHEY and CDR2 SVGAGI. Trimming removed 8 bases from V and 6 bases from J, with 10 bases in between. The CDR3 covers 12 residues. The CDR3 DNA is TGTGCCAGCTCTACGGGCTCCGGGGAGCTGTTTTTT. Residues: CASSTGSGELFF.